Each of the 27 T cell receptor beta chains below was sequenced from the same sample in a study of T cells in narcolepsy. Assay used: immunoSEQ multiplex PCR; TCRdb lists only in-frame clones, some missing. The sample carries 25,000 to 35,000 clones, roughly 77% recorded once. The specimen was CD45RA- memory CD4+ T cells from PBMCs. The receptors originated from a human donor with narcolepsy.

The table lists this clone with a few counts. The chain uses TRBV6-6 and TRBJ2-7; 7 nucleotides match TRBD2. Trimming removed 6 bases from V and 4 bases from J; junction bases left unmatched: 0. Germline V gene sequence: CDR1 MNHNY, CDR2 SVGAGI (reference sequence). This CDR3 is built from 11 residues. The CDR3 coding sequence is TGTGCCAGCAGAGCGGGGTACGAGCAGTACTTC. Translated, it gives CASRAGYEQYF.

In DNA, the CDR3 is TGTGCCACTAAACTAGCAGCCTACTACAATGAGCAGTTCTTC. Residues: CATKLAAYYNEQFF. V usage is TRBV5-3 and J usage is TRBJ2-1; D perhaps matches TRBD2 (6 bases). TRBV5-3 is an ORF; its function is uncertain. The V end lost 9 bases, the J end lost 3 bases, and 16 bases lay between the germline ends. This CDR3 is 14 amino acids long.

This chain uses TRBV9 with TRBJ1-6; D not resolved. The CDR3 is made up of 15 amino acids. Per the germline V gene, CDR1 is SGDLS and CDR2 is YYNGEE. V lost 2 bases, J lost 2 bases, and 8 bases lay in between. The chain's CDR3 is CASSVEQTYNSPLHF. The CDR3 bases are TGTGCCAGCAGCGTCGAGCAAACCTATAATTCACCCCTCCACTTT.

The chain combines TRBV18 with TRBJ2-5, with unresolved D. The last part of the DNA fits TRBJ2-7 better; the J call may be wrong. The CDR3 loop spans 13 amino acids. CDR1 and CDR2 from the germline V gene are KGHSH and LQKENI. The CDR3: CASSPGMGYEQYF. CDR3 nucleotides: TGTGCCAGCTCACCAGGGATGGGCTACGAGCAGTACTTC.

The CDR3 nucleotides read TGTGCCAGCAGCTTAGCCAGGGATGGAGCTTTCTTT. Translated: CASSLARDGAFF. The chain recombines TRBV11-3 with TRBJ1-1; possibly TRBD1 for D (5 bases). V lost 1 base to trimming and J lost 10 bases, with 10 bases between them. This CDR3 is built from 12 residues. In germline, CDR1 is SGHNT, CDR2 YENEEA.

The genes are TRBV6-5 and TRBJ1-2; TRBD1 aligns across 7 bases. Per germline, CDR1 MNHEY and CDR2 SVGAGI. Germline trimming cut 6 bases from V and 0 bases from J; bases unmatched to any gene: 4. The CDR3 length is 14 residues. CDR3 protein: CASSYRGANYGYTF. CDR3 bases: TGTGCCAGCAGCTACAGGGGTGCTAACTATGGCTACACCTTC.

The chain recombines TRBV5-4 with TRBJ1-2; D not certain. The ends were cut back, 7 bases at V and 4 bases at J, with 17 bases in the middle. CDR1 and CDR2 (germline): SGHNT, YYREEE (reference sequence). The CDR3 runs 14 residues. The CDR3 protein is CASAENGPGYGYTF. In DNA, the CDR3 is TGTGCCAGCGCCGAGAACGGGCCGGGCTATGGCTACACCTTC.

The chain joins TRBV4-1 to TRBJ1-6; 8 bases align to TRBD1. Trimming cost V 4 bases and J 7 bases; bases outside gene matches: 9. CDR1 and CDR2 from the germline V gene are MGHRA and YSYEKL. The CDR3 has 16 residues. The CDR3 sequence: CASSPSPGGANSPLHF. The CDR3 nucleotides are TGCGCCAGCAGCCCATCGCCAGGGGGCGCGAATTCACCCCTCCACTTT.

The chain is built from TRBV29-1 and TRBJ2-6, with D hard to call. CDR1 SQVTM and CDR2 ANQGSEA come from the germline V gene. This CDR3 has 15 amino acids. Trimming shortened V by 6 bases and J by 0 bases, and 12 bases separated the two germline ends. CDR3 DNA sequence: TGCAGCGTCGAGCAACCCGACTCTGGGGCCAACGTCCTGACTTTC. Amino acids: CSVEQPDSGANVLTF. The full variable domain, rest sourced from reference TRBV29-1 and TRBJ2-6, is SAVISQKPSRDICQRGTSLTIQCQVDSQVTMMFWYRQQPGQSLTLIATANQGSEATYESGFVIDKFPISRPNLTFSTLTVSNMSPEDSSIYLCSVEQPDSGANVLTFGAGSRLTVL.

The CDR3 sequence: CASSLRVDSGNTIYF. The DNA for the CDR3 is TGCGCCAGCAGCTTGAGGGTAGACTCTGGAAACACCATATATTTT. The V gene is TRBV5-1, the J gene TRBJ1-3, with D hard to call. V was clipped by 1 base and J by 0 bases, with 8 bases between them. The CDR3 loop spans 15 amino acids. Germline CDR1 and CDR2: SGHRS and YFSETQ.

This clone occurred a few times. The chain links TRBV15 to TRBJ1-2, with D possibly being TRBD1 (6 bases). The CDR3 has 13 residues. CDR1 is LNHNV and CDR2 is YYDKDF in the germline V gene (reference sequence). The germline V and J ends were trimmed by 5 bases and 4 bases, with 11 bases remaining between them. This chain's CDR3 is CATSAWGAYGYTF. The CDR3 DNA reads TGTGCCACCAGCGCGTGGGGGGCCTATGGCTACACCTTC.

This clone showed up just once. The rearrangement uses TRBV19 and TRBJ2-5, with TRBD2 identical over 9 bases. This CDR3 region has 15 residues. V dropped 5 bases and J dropped 4; count of bases not matched to a gene: 8. CDR1 is LNHDA, CDR2 SQIVND, per germline (reference sequence). The DNA of the CDR3 is TGTGCCAGTAGTGTCTCCGGGACTAGCCGAGAGACCCAGTACTTC. Its translation: CASSVSGTSRETQYF.

The chain couples TRBV11-2 to TRBJ2-3; 10 nucleotides agree with TRBD2. V gave up 5 bases and J gave up 0 bases; unmatched junction bases: 8. This CDR3 is 17 amino acids long. Germline V gene lookup returns CDR1 SGHAT and CDR2 FQNNGV. CDR3 protein: CASSLLTSGTSTDTQYF. The CDR3 nucleotides are TGTGCCAGCAGCCTACTCACTAGCGGGACTAGCACAGATACGCAGTATTTT.

In regard to this clone: The germline gene is not matched at one end of the junction; a read error may be the cause. Other DNA sequences in the sample encode the same CDR3. The chain uses TRBV7-2 and TRBJ2-2; 9 bases are a match to TRBD1. CDR1 SGHTA and CDR2 FQGNSA come from the germline V gene. There are 16 residues in the CDR3. CDR3 region: CASSLGQGLATGELFF. DNA for the CDR3: TGTGCCAGCAGCTTGGGACAGGGACTGGCTACCGGGGAGCTGTTTTTC.

The CDR3 loop is CASSQLRRDANEQFF. As DNA, the CDR3 is TGTGCCAGCAGCCAACTAAGGCGGGATGCCAATGAGCAGTTCTTC. This chain links TRBV28 with TRBJ2-1; possibly TRBD2 for D (6 bases). The CDR3 extends over 15 amino acids. CDR1 is MDHEN and CDR2 is SYDVKM in the germline V gene. Trimming shortened V by 6 bases and J by 6 bases, and 18 bases separated the two germline ends.

As for this clone: Other DNA sequences in this sample translate to the same CDR3. The CDR3: CASSDRMNTEAFF. DNA for the CDR3: TGTGCCAGCAGTGATAGGATGAACACTGAAGCTTTCTTT. This rearrangement joins TRBV6-1 to TRBJ1-1; D is ambiguous. The V gene lost 3 bases and the J gene lost 0 bases, with 5 bases spanning the gap. Germline V gene data show CDR1 as MNHNS and CDR2 as SASEGT. This CDR3 is built from 13 residues.

The chain employs TRBV6-1 and TRBJ1-3; D may be TRBD1 (6 bases). CDR3 length: 15 amino acids. Germline values: CDR1 MNHNS, CDR2 SASEGT. V was shortened by 5 bases and J by 6 bases, with 17 bases between the two germline ends. For the CDR3, the DNA is TGTGCCAGCAGTCCTACAGGGTCCAGGGAAAACACCATATATTTT. Protein: CASSPTGSRENTIYF.

The rearrangement uses TRBV13 and TRBJ2-5, with D uncertain. V lost 4 bases, J lost 7 bases, and 13 bases lay in between. CDR1 PRHDT and CDR2 FYEKMQ come from the germline V gene (reference sequence). CDR3 length: 13 amino acids. The DNA for the CDR3 is TGTGCCAGCAGCTCAACCCTTATGTGGACCCAGTACTTC. Its protein product is CASSSTLMWTQYF.

The chain employs TRBV4-2 and TRBJ2-1; 8 nucleotides line up with TRBD2. CDR1 and CDR2 (germline): LGHNA, YNFKEQ. V was clipped by 4 bases and J by 0 bases; unmatched bases: 5. The CDR3 spans 16 residues. CDR3 nucleotide sequence: TGTGCCAGCAGCCCCTCGGCGGGGGGCTCCTACAATGAGCAGTTCTTC. Its translation: CASSPSAGGSYNEQFF.

This sequence joins TRBV6-5 and TRBJ2-3; possibly TRBD2 for D (6 bases). The CDR3 is made up of 14 amino acids. Germline V gene sequence: CDR1 MNHEY, CDR2 SVGAGI. The V end was cut by 7 bases, the J end by 4 bases, with 15 bases between. CDR3 DNA sequence: TGTGCCAGCACCCAGGGACTCACCGCAGATACGCAGTATTTT. Translating it yields CASTQGLTADTQYF.

The chain recombines TRBV28 with TRBJ2-4, with a possible D match to TRBD2 (6 bases). Trimming stripped 8 bases from V and 0 bases from J, with 17 bases between. The germline CDR1 and CDR2 sequences are MDHEN and SYDVKM. The length of the CDR3 is 16 residues. The CDR3 nucleotides are TGTGCCAGCCGAGATTCTAGCGCCCTAGCCAAAAACATTCAGTACTTC. It translates to CASRDSSALAKNIQYF.

J is TRBJ2-3 and V is TRBV30, with D perhaps given as TRBD1 or TRBD2 (6 bases each). This CDR3 comprises 15 residues. Per germline, CDR1 GTSNPN and CDR2 SVGIG (reference sequence). V lost 8 bases and J 0 bases, leaving 18 bases between the germline ends. The CDR3 protein is CAGSNRGVSTDTQYF. CDR3 in DNA: TGTGCCGGCTCGAATAGGGGGGTAAGCACAGATACGCAGTATTTT.

The V gene is TRBV19, the J gene TRBJ1-5; TRBD1 is a possible D gene (6 bases). The CDR3 has 13 amino acids. With 7 bases removed from V and 11 bases from J, the gap between germline ends came to 18 bases. Germline CDR1 LNHDA, CDR2 SQIVND (reference sequence). CDR3 nucleotides: TGTGCCAGTACCCCGGGACACCTAGTAGCCCAGCATTTT. It specifies CASTPGHLVAQHF.

The chain joins TRBV15 to TRBJ2-7; the D gene is possibly TRBD2 (5 bases). This CDR3 is 15 amino acids long. V was cut by 3 bases and J by 4 bases, with 16 bases left in between. Germline CDR1 reads LNHNV; CDR2 reads YYDKDF (reference sequence). The DNA for the CDR3 is TGTGCCACCAGCAGCCCTTCGGGATTTATTTACGAGCAGTACTTC. Its translation is CATSSPSGFIYEQYF.

The V gene is TRBV5-1, the J gene TRBJ2-1, with D possibly being TRBD2 (6 bases). V gave up 5 bases and J gave up 9 bases, with 15 bases separating them. This CDR3 is built from 13 residues. The germline gives CDR1 SGHRS, CDR2 YFSETQ. The DNA of the CDR3 is TGCGCCAGCAGTATACTAGCCCCCCCTGAGCAGTTCTTC. Its translation: CASSILAPPEQFF.

This clone has just one count. This chain connects TRBV9 to TRBJ2-2, with D hard to call. Trimming shortened V by 3 bases and J by 2 bases, and 11 bases separated the two germline ends. CDR1 SGDLS and CDR2 YYNGEE come from the germline V gene. The CDR3 covers 15 residues. This CDR3 is CASSAANTNTGELFF. In DNA form, the CDR3 reads TGTGCCAGCAGCGCCGCAAATACAAACACCGGGGAGCTGTTTTTT.

For this clone: One end of the junction fails to match germline, which may point to a read error. At the DNA level, this CDR3 is encoded by other sequences in the same sample as well. The chain has TRBV12-5 and TRBJ2-7; D remains ambiguous. CDR1 and CDR2 (germline): LGHNT, FRNRAP. There are 13 residues in the CDR3. The CDR3 sequence: CASGLGSFYEQYF. CDR3 DNA: TGTGCTAGTGGGTTGGGCTCCTTTTACGAGCAGTACTTC.